The clone carrying this T cell receptor (beta chain) is medium-sized (0.01 to 0.1%) within its sample. Additional DNA sequences in this sample encode the identical CDR3. The planned depth of sequencing spanned 1 in 200,000 to 1 in 1 million T cells. Clones were read by immunoSEQ multiplex PCR, and TCRdb kept only the in-frame ones, dropping some. The table lists around 20,000 clones, over 75% of them singletons. These data originate in a study of cytotoxic CD8 clonotypes in ibrutinib-treated CLL. This sequence was found in a human donor with chronic lymphocytic leukemia. Sequenced here: PBMCs, sampled before ibrutinib treatment.

The CDR3, as DNA: TGTGCCAGTAGTATTAGTGTCTATGGCTACACCTTC. As protein: CASSISVYGYTF. The rearrangement links TRBV19 to TRBJ1-2; D is unclear. Germline CDR1 reads LNHDA; CDR2 reads SQIVND (reference sequence). Trimming shortened V by 3 bases and J by 4 bases, and 6 bases separated the two germline ends. The CDR3 covers 12 residues.